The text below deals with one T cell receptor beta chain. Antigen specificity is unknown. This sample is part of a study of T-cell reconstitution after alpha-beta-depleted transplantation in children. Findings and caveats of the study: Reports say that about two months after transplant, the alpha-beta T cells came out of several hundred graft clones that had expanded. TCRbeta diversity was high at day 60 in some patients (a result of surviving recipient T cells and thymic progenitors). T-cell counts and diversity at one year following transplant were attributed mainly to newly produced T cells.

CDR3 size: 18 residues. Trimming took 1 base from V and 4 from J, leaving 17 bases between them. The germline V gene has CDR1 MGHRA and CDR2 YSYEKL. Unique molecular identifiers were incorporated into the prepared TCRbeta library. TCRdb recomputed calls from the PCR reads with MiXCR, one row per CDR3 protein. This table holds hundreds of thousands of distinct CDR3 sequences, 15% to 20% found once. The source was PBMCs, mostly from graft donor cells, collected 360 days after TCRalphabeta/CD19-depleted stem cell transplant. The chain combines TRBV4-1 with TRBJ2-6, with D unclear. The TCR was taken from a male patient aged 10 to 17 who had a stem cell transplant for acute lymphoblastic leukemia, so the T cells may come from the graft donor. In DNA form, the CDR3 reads TGCGCCAGCAGCCAAGTTCCAGGCGGTGATTCAGGGGCCAACGTCCTGACTTTC. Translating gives CASSQVPGGDSGANVLTF.